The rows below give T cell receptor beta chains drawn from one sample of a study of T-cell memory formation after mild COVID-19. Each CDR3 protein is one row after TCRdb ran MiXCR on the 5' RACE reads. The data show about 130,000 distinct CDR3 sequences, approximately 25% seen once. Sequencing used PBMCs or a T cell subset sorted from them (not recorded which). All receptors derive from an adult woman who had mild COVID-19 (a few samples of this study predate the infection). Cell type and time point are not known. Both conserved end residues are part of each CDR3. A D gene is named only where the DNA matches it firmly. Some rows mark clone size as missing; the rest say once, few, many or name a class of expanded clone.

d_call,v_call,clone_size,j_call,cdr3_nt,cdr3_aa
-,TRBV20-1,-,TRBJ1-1,TGCAGTGCTAGAGTATGGGGGGGGACTCTTATGAACACTGAAGCTTTCTTT,CSARVWGGTLMNTEAFF
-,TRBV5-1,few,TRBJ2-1,TGCGCCAGCAGCTTGCCCGATGGAGAGCAGTTCTTC,CASSLPDGEQFF
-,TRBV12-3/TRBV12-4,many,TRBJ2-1,TGTGCCAGCAGTTTCCCCGGGAATGAGCAGTTCTTC,CASSFPGNEQFF
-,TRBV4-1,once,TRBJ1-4,TGCGCCAGCAGCCAAGATGCGGAGGGGGAAAAACTGTTTTTT,CASSQDAEGEKLFF
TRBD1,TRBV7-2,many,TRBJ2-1,TGTGCCAGCAGCAGCCGGGACAGGGGTGAGCAGTTCTTC,CASSSRDRGEQFF
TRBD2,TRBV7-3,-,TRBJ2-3,TGTGCCAGCAGCTCCGTAGCGGGAGTTGGTGATACGCAGTATTTT,CASSSVAGVGDTQYF
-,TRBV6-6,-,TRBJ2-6,TGTGCCAGCAGTTACCCAGGGGTTGGGGCCAACGTCCTGACTTTC,CASSYPGVGANVLTF
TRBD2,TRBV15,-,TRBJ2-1,TGTGCCACCAGCAGAGATCAAGGTAGCGGGTGGGGCAATGAGCAGTTCTTC,CATSRDQGSGWGNEQFF
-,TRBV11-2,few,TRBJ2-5,TGTGCCAGCAGCTTTGGACTCCAGCCCGAAGAGACCCAGTACTTC,CASSFGLQPEETQYF
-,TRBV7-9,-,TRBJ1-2,TGTGCCAGCAGCCCGACAGGTCCTTATGGCTACACCTTC,CASSPTGPYGYTF
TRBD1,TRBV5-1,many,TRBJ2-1,TGCGCCAGCAGCTGGGACAGCCCCTACAATGAGCAGTTCTTC,CASSWDSPYNEQFF
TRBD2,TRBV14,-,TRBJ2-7,TGTGCCAGCAGCCAAGGACTAGCGGGAGGATACAGCTCCTACGAGCAGTACTTC,CASSQGLAGGYSSYEQYF
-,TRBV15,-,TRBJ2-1,TGTGCCACCAGCAGAGGGATCAGTTATAGGGGGGATGAGCAGTTCTTC,CATSRGISYRGDEQFF
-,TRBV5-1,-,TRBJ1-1,TGCGCCAGCAGCTTGATGGTGAACACTGAAGCTTTCTTT,CASSLMVNTEAFF
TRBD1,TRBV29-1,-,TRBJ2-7,TGCAGCGTTGAAGGGGAAACAGGGGAAGGACTTGGCGAGCAGTACTTC,CSVEGETGEGLGEQYF
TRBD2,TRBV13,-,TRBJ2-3,TGTGCCAGCAGCAGGACTAGCGGGGGCACAGATACGCAGTATTTT,CASSRTSGGTDTQYF
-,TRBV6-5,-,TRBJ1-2,TGTGCCAGCAGACAGCTTTCTAACTATGGCTACACCTTC,CASRQLSNYGYTF
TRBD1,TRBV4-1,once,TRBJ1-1,TGCGCCAGCAGCCGGGACAGGGCTATGGCTGAAGCTTTCTTT,CASSRDRAMAEAFF
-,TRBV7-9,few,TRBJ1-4,TGTGCCAGCAGCCACACTCATCGGGGGACTGATGAAAAACTGTTTTTT,CASSHTHRGTDEKLFF
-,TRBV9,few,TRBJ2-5,TGTGCCAGCAGCGTAGGGGGGTCACGGTCGGAGACCCAGTACTTC,CASSVGGSRSETQYF
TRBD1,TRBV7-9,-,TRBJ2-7,TGTGCCAGCAGCTTTGCCGGGACAGACTACGAGCAGTACTTC,CASSFAGTDYEQYF
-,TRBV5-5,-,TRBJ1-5,TGTGCCAGCAGCTTGAGCGGAGATCAGCCCCAGCATTTT,CASSLSGDQPQHF
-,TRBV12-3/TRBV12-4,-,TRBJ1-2,TGTGCCAGCAGTCTAGGGACGGACTATGGCTACACCTTC,CASSLGTDYGYTF
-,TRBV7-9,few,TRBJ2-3,TGTGCCAGCAGCTTATCTGAAGGAGTTTCAGATACGCAGTATTTT,CASSLSEGVSDTQYF
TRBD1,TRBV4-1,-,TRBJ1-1,TGCGCCAGCAGCCACCAACAGGGGACGAACACTGAAGCTTTCTTT,CASSHQQGTNTEAFF
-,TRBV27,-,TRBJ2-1,TGTGCCAGCAGTTTGCAGGCTTTAAATGAGCAGTTCTTC,CASSLQALNEQFF
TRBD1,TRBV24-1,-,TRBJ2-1,TGTGCCACCAGTGATCCCGGGACAGGATCCTACAATGAGCAGTTCTTC,CATSDPGTGSYNEQFF